One TCR beta chain is described in this entry. Methods used by the authors: Reference gene primer amplification gave nucleated cell count estimates. Repertoires were generated with immunoSEQ multiplex PCR, while TCRdb's copy carries only in-frame clones and drops some. V and J calls and clone size follow that table, whereas D and trimming were derived from the DNA. Of roughly 150,000 clones in the sample, roughly 80% are singletons; the top ten hold roughly 0.56%. The source of the sample is a study of blood T cell repertoires in COVID-19. Study background: The study drew acute and convalescent COVID-19 samples from the United States, Italy and Spain. Sample material is recorded as cDNA or gDNA derived from T cells, B-cell-depleted T cells, or PBMCs.

The CDR3 runs to 18 residues. Material: peripheral blood. This clonotype was sampled from a man in his sixties with acute or convalescent COVID-19. The chain carries TRBV21-1 and TRBJ2-3; the table's TRBD1 call for D was not verified on the DNA. TRBV21-1 is noted as a pseudogene. CDR3 residues: CASSKPRGQTPPQDTQYF. The CDR3 DNA sequence: TGTGCCAGCAGCAAGCCCCGGGGACAGACTCCGCCCCAAGATACGCAGTATTTT.